This TCR beta chain was recorded in a study of CD8+ T cells in alopecia areata (dated 2018 in TCRdb). With regard to the full study: The treated patients, all with moderate-to-severe alopecia areata, were enrolled in an open-label pilot trial of oral tofacitinib given at 5 to 10 mg twice daily. Tofacitinib-treated patients had biopsies at baseline and at 4 and 24 weeks of treatment, with a later scalp biopsy in several patients. Human TCRbeta sequencing covered scalp tissue and sorted CD4+ and CD8+ peripheral blood T cells from patchy and totalis/universalis alopecia areata patients and healthy controls. The study used high-throughput TCRbeta sequencing to examine T cell clonal expansion in alopecia areata, in both the C3H/HeJ mouse model and human patients. Tofacitinib was given for 6 to 18 months, followed by 6 months of follow-up off drug to assess delayed response and recurrence. The SALT score, which quantifies the percentage of affected scalp surface area, was used to measure disease severity in treated patients. Scalp clonality was compared across normal scalp (n=4), patchy alopecia areata scalp (n=8), and alopecia totalis/universalis scalp (n=8). Amplification of TCRbeta CDR3 regions was done by immunoSEQ multiplex PCR using 35 Vbeta forward primers and 13 Jbeta reverse primers. RNA came from the PAXgene miRNA kit for fixed scalp, the miRNeasy kit for PBMCs, and the RNeasy kit for mouse skin. Paper-wide results and their limitations: Compared with mice, TCR sequences shared between patients were less clear, possibly partly because of HLA diversity across the patient population. Unlike mouse skin, which is dominated by gammadelta T cells, normal human skin has resident alphabeta T cells that are also sequenced, and this complicates analysis of the scalp TCR repertoire. Because the treated cohort was small and included a single nonresponder, larger studies are needed to assess links between baseline CD8+ expansion and response. Scalp clonality and the number of expanded CD8+ clones among the top 100 scalp clones were significantly decreased by tofacitinib. During tofacitinib treatment, many expanded lesional clones stuck around in both scalp and blood, and this persistence may partly explain why relapse happens after treatment is stopped. Compared with normal scalp, lesional scalp had higher clonality and more expanded CD8+ clones, particularly in alopecia totalis/universalis, a pattern that suggests antigenic drive.

For CDR1 and CDR2, the germline V gene (reference sequence) lists PRHDT and FYEKMQ. V and J lose 5 bases and 4 bases, and a span of 18 bases separates them. Measured from the cysteine to the phenylalanine, the CDR3 is 16 residues long. This entry keeps only the CDR3 DNA: 48 bases, framed from base 1. Libraries were prepared through the immunoSEQ multiplex PCR assay. RNA was extracted from all samples and reverse transcribed into cDNA, which served as template for TCR sequencing. SuperScript III was used for first-strand cDNA synthesis, primed with a 2:1 mix of oligo-dT and random hexamers. A synthetic immune receptor repertoire was used to assess amplification bias, and residual bias was removed computationally. The authors' analysis ran thus. Raw reads were preprocessed to remove errors, and CDR3 was defined according to IMGT conventions as the region from the conserved cysteine to phenylalanine. Clonality was computed as 1 minus the Shannon entropy, with the entropy normalized by log2 of the number of productive unique TCRs. CD4 or CD8 identity of scalp clones was inferred by cross-referencing scalp TCRbeta sequences with sorted blood CD4 and CD8 repertoires. This is the immuneACCESS table as TCRdb keeps it, with only in-frame sequences that have V and J called. A part of the clones is gone; compared with another copy, unresolved V genes explain less than half, and the rest is unexplained. The V and J calls and clone size were taken over from that table, and D and trimming were inferred from the DNA. Here the sample has about 220,000 clones; 50% to 60% occur a single time. Together, the top ten hold roughly 1.6% of the sample.

A word on this clone: Its cognate antigen has yet to be identified. Base qualities are missing; no much larger clone stands one base away.

The time point label, read with the paper, signifies: four to five weeks on oral tofacitinib. According to the study, the label for this sample's treatment or condition signals: oral pan-JAK inhibitor, 5-10 mg twice daily. Lesional scalp punch biopsies and peripheral blood were collected from alopecia areata patients. After PBMCs were isolated by density centrifugation and stained for CD3, CD4 and CD8, a FACSAria was used to sort CD4+ and CD8+ T cells. This sequence uses TRBV13 and TRBJ2-1; tentative D gene TRBD2, with 6 bases matching. The sequence derives from a human donor with alopecia areata. Sequencing was performed on CD4+ T cells sorted from blood, taken at week 4, from a patient treated with tofacitinib. CDR3 sequence: CASSLEGLGLYNEQFF. The nucleotides read TGTGCCAGCAGCCTCGAGGGACTCGGGCTTTACAATGAGCAGTTCTTC.